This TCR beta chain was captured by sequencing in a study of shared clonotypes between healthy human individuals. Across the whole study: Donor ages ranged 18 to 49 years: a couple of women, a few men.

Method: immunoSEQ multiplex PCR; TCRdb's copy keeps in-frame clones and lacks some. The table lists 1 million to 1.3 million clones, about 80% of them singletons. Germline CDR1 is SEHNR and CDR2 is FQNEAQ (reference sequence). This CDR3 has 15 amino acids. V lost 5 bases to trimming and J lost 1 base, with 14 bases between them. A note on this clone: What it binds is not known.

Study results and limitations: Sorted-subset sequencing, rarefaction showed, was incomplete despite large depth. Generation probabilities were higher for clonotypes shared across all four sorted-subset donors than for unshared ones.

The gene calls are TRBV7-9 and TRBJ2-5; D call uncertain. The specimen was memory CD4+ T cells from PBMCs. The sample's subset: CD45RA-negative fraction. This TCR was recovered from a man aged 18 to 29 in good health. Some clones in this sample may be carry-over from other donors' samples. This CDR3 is CASSPRPTVQETQYF. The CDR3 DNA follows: TGTGCCAGCAGCCCGCGACCAACAGTCCAAGAGACCCAGTACTTC.